This T cell receptor beta chain originates from a study of blood T cell repertoires in COVID-19. Study context: The samples span acute and convalescent COVID-19 from the United States, Italy and Spain.

Original methodology: Quantification of nucleated cells was approximated via reference gene primer amplification. Measured with immunoSEQ multiplex PCR; TCRdb has only the in-frame clones, and not every one. The V and J calls and clone size were taken over from that table, and D and trimming were inferred from the DNA. The sample records about 83,000 clones, around 90% being singletons. CDR3 length equals 13 residues. From germline, CDR1 is MDHEN and CDR2 SYDVKM. V shed 6 bases and J shed 1 base, with 9 bases lying between them. The genes are TRBV28 and TRBJ1-1; D is unclear. This clonotype originated in a woman aged 80 or over with active or convalescent COVID-19. The material sequenced was peripheral blood. The DNA for the CDR3 is TGTGCCAGCAGACGCCCGGGGAACACTGAAGCTTTCTTT. It specifies CASRRPGNTEAFF.